The 8 T cell receptor beta chains in this list originate from one sample, sequenced in a study of CD8 T cells in Susac syndrome. About 0.45 to 1 ug RNA was reverse transcribed with random hexamers. TCRdb reanalysed the immunoSEQ multiplex PCR reads using MiXCR and keeps one entry per CDR3 protein. The sample contains 150,000 to 200,000 distinct CDR3 sequences, roughly 92% of which appear only once. The specimen was CD4+ T cells from PBMCs. These receptors originate from a human donor with multiple sclerosis.

This chain joins TRBV5-6 and TRBJ2-7; D possibly corresponds to TRBD1 (5 bases). The CDR3 covers 13 residues. V was shortened by 1 base and J by 5 bases, with 10 bases between the two germline ends. The germline V gene has CDR1 SGHDT and CDR2 YYEEEE. The CDR3 nucleotides are TGTGCCAGCAGCTTGTACGCAGGGAACGAGCAGTACTTC. As protein: CASSLYAGNEQYF.

The chain couples TRBV28 to TRBJ1-5; D perhaps matches TRBD1 (5 bases). V shed 4 bases and J shed 1 base, with 17 bases lying between them. The V gene's germline CDR1 is MDHEN and CDR2 SYDVKM. CDR3 length equals 17 residues. Here the CDR3 reads CASSSDGAVRSNQPQHF. The CDR3 DNA is TGTGCCAGCAGTTCTGACGGGGCTGTAAGAAGCAATCAGCCCCAGCATTTT.

The genes are TRBV18 and TRBJ1-1, with TRBD1 as a possible D gene (6 bases). Germline lookup yields CDR1 KGHSH and CDR2 LQKENI. The CDR3 spans 15 residues. Trimming removed 0 bases from V and 1 base from J, with 9 bases in between. The chain's CDR3 is CASSPPSRGNTEAFF. The CDR3 coding sequence is TGTGCCAGCTCACCACCTAGCAGGGGGAACACTGAAGCTTTCTTT.

The V and J genes are TRBV27 and TRBJ1-2, with D perhaps TRBD1 (6 bases). The CDR3 contains 12 residues. Germline loops: CDR1 MNHEY, CDR2 SMNVEV (reference sequence). V was trimmed by 6 bases and J by 8 bases, leaving 13 bases between them. CDR3 residues: CASRPSGGGYTF. CDR3 DNA: TGTGCCAGCAGACCTAGTGGGGGCGGCTACACCTTC.

The chain combines TRBV6-2 or TRBV6-3 with TRBJ1-5; tentatively, D is TRBD1 (6 bases). The CDR3 spans 15 residues. CDR1 MNHEY and CDR2 SVGEGT come from the germline V gene. V was trimmed by 2 bases and J by 2 bases, leaving 10 bases between them. The CDR3 DNA sequence: TGTGCCAGCAGTTACGGGGGCGCGGGCAATCAGCCCCAGCATTTT. Its protein is CASSYGGAGNQPQHF.

This chain uses TRBV10-2 with TRBJ2-4; 8 nucleotides match TRBD2. Trimming at V came to 4 bases and at J to 7 bases, leaving 3 bases not matched to a gene. The CDR3 runs 13 residues. The germline gives CDR1 WSHSY, CDR2 SAAADI. CDR3 residues: CASSGSGGNIQYF. CDR3 DNA sequence: TGCGCCAGCAGTGGCTCGGGAGGGAACATTCAGTACTTC.

This rearrangement joins TRBV20-1 to TRBJ2-7, with 12 bases matching TRBD2. This CDR3 contains 17 residues. The germline V gene has CDR1 DFQATT and CDR2 SNEGSKA (reference sequence). The J segment lost 2 bases and the V segment lost 2 bases, leaving 10 bases of the junction unmatched. CDR3 nucleotide sequence: TGCAGTGCTAGAATAAGGGGACTAGCGGGCGTCGCCTACGAGCAGTACTTC. It codes for CSARIRGLAGVAYEQYF.

V gene TRBV6-1 combines with J gene TRBJ2-1, with 13 nucleotides matching TRBD2. This CDR3 region has 17 residues. V shed 1 base, J shed 10 bases, and the junction held 10 bases outside the gene matches. Germline V gene sequence: CDR1 MNHNS, CDR2 SASEGT. CDR3 sequence reads: CASSEGSTSGRGYEQFF. In DNA form, the CDR3 reads TGTGCCAGCAGTGAAGGATCTACTAGCGGGAGGGGATACGAGCAGTTCTTC.